The rows below give T cell receptor beta chains drawn from one sample of a study of cytomegalovirus exposure and HLA in healthy donors. Produced via immunoSEQ multiplex PCR; TCRdb's table is partial and in-frame only. Of 150,000 to 200,000 clones listed, around 83% are singletons. The sequencing sample was made of PBMCs. The source is a girl aged 2 to 9 in good health and CMV-seropositive. The CDR3 runs from the conserved cysteine through the conserved F or W. D genes are given only for firm matches. Where a row states a size, it is once, few, many or the class of an expanded clone; other rows omit it.

d_call j_call v_call clone_size cdr3_nt cdr3_aa
TRBD2 TRBJ2-5 TRBV2 once TGTGCCAGCACCGGACTAGCGGTACAAGAGACCCAGTACTTC CASTGLAVQETQYF
NA TRBJ2-3 TRBV5-4 few TGTGCCAGCAGCGACCGCGAGGCTACGCAGTATTTT CASSDREATQYF
TRBD2 TRBJ2-1 TRBV9 once TGTGCCAGCAGCGCCCTTGGGACTAGCGGTAATGAGCAGTTCTTC CASSALGTSGNEQFF
NA TRBJ2-1 TRBV10-3 NA TGTGCCATCAGTGTCAGGCGGGCGTCCTACAATGAGCAGTTCTTC CAISVRRASYNEQFF
TRBD2 TRBJ2-5 TRBV30 NA TGTGCCTGGAGTAACCCGGGACTAGCGGGAGTAAAAGAGACCCAGTACTTC CAWSNPGLAGVKETQYF
NA TRBJ2-2 TRBV2 few TGTGCCAGCAGTCGGCAGGGATGGACCGGGGAGCTGTTTTTT CASSRQGWTGELFF
TRBD1 TRBJ2-1 TRBV11-3 NA TGTGCCAGCAGCTTAGTATCGGGCAGGGGGTCAGGGGAGCAGTTCTTC CASSLVSGRGSGEQFF
TRBD2 TRBJ2-7 TRBV5-1 once TGCGCCAGCAGCCGTACTAGCGGGAGTGTGGACGAGCAGTACTTC CASSRTSGSVDEQYF
NA TRBJ2-3 TRBV27 NA TGTGCCAGCAGTTTTGGAGGAGATACGCAGTATTTT CASSFGGDTQYF
TRBD2 TRBJ2-1 TRBV30 NA TGTGCCTGGAGTCCCGGATCCGGGACTAGAGACAATGAGCAGTTCTTC CAWSPGSGTRDNEQFF
TRBD1 TRBJ2-3 TRBV28 NA TGTGCCAGCAGACTGAGGGGGCGCGGGCAGTATTTT CASRLRGRGQYF
TRBD2 TRBJ2-1 TRBV29-1 NA TGCAGCGTCGTCATAGCGGGGTACAATGAGCAGTTCTTC CSVVIAGYNEQFF
NA TRBJ2-6 TRBV4-2 medium-sized TGTGCCAGCAGCCCAAGCGGCCTCTCTGGGGCCAACGTCCTGACTTTC CASSPSGLSGANVLTF
NA TRBJ2-7 TRBV11-1 NA TGTGCCAGCAGTTTCAAGCGGGCACACACCTCCTACGAGCAGTACTTC CASSFKRAHTSYEQYF
NA TRBJ1-5 TRBV6-6 NA TGTGCCAGCAGGACGGGACACCTTAGCAATCAGCCCCAGCATTTT CASRTGHLSNQPQHF
NA TRBJ1-3 TRBV18 few TGTGCCAGCTCACCACCGGGTAACAGAGCTGGAAACACCATATATTTT CASSPPGNRAGNTIYF
TRBD2 TRBJ2-5 TRBV18 NA TGTGCCAGCTCACCACTAGCGGGAGTAGACGAGACCCAGTACTTC CASSPLAGVDETQYF
TRBD2 TRBJ2-7 TRBV6-5 NA TGTGCCAGCAGATTCAGCGGGGTTACCTACGAGCAGTACTTC CASRFSGVTYEQYF
NA TRBJ2-7 TRBV5-1 NA TGCGCCAGCAGCGCCCGGACAGTTCTTCGATACGAGCAGTACTTC CASSARTVLRYEQYF
NA TRBJ1-3 TRBV7-9 NA TGTGCCAGCAGCCCCGCGGGGCAGACCACCATATATTTT CASSPAGQTTIYF
TRBD1 TRBJ1-1 TRBV5-4 NA TGTGCCAGCAGCCGGACAGGGGGCAGCACTGAAGCTTTCTTT CASSRTGGSTEAFF
NA TRBJ2-7 TRBV6-6 NA TGTGCCAGCAGTGGCCCCTACGAGCAGTACTTC CASSGPYEQYF
TRBD2 TRBJ2-5 TRBV11-2 few TGTGCCAGCAGCCCGACTAGCGGCAGCCAAGAGACCCAGTACTTC CASSPTSGSQETQYF
TRBD1 TRBJ2-7 TRBV18 NA TGTGCCAGCTCACCACCTGGACAGGGGCGCCCCTACGAGCAGTACTTC CASSPPGQGRPYEQYF
TRBD1 TRBJ1-5 TRBV7-3 few TGTGCCAGCAGCTTAGCGGACAGGGGGCGGAACAATCAGCCCCAGCATTTT CASSLADRGRNNQPQHF
NA TRBJ2-7 TRBV19 NA TGTGCCAGTAGTATAGGGCTAGTTCCAGGAGGAGAGCAGTACTTC CASSIGLVPGGEQYF
NA TRBJ2-7 TRBV5-6 NA TGTGCCAGCAGCTATGGTCCTACCTACGAGCAGTACTTC CASSYGPTYEQYF
TRBD2 TRBJ2-3 TRBV29-1 NA TGCAGCGTTGAATTTGTTCCTAGCGGGCCCACAGATACGCAGTATTTT CSVEFVPSGPTDTQYF
TRBD2 TRBJ2-4 TRBV4-1 once TGCGCCAGCAGCCTGATGATAGCGGGAGTGGAGTACTTC CASSLMIAGVEYF
NA TRBJ2-1 TRBV30 NA TGTGCCTGGAGTGTAGTGGGCGGGCTGAAAAACAATGAGCAGTTCTTC CAWSVVGGLKNNEQFF
NA TRBJ2-6 TRBV30 NA TGTGCCTGGTCCTCCAGGGGCCGATCTGGGGCCAACGTCCTGACTTTC CAWSSRGRSGANVLTF
TRBD1 TRBJ2-5 TRBV27 NA TGTGCCAGCAGTTTAATAGGGACAGAAAAAGAGACCCAGTACTTC CASSLIGTEKETQYF
TRBD2 TRBJ2-7 TRBV28 NA TGTGCCAGCGGACTAGTATCCTACGAGCAGTACTTC CASGLVSYEQYF
TRBD1 TRBJ1-2 TRBV28 NA TGTGCCAGCAGTTCCGGACAGGGCCGGAACTATGGCTACACCTTC CASSSGQGRNYGYTF
TRBD1 TRBJ1-2 TRBV29-1 NA TGCAGCGTTGAAAGTAGGGGGACAGGGGGCCGTGGCTACACCTTC CSVESRGTGGRGYTF
NA TRBJ1-4 TRBV6-5 NA TGTGCCAGCCGGGACGGGAGGGTAGGAGAAAAACTGTTTTTT CASRDGRVGEKLFF
TRBD1 TRBJ2-3 TRBV29-1 few TGCAGCGTCCTCTCCGACAGGGGAGGTACAGATACGCAGTATTTT CSVLSDRGGTDTQYF
TRBD1 TRBJ1-2 TRBV27 once TGTGCCAGCAGGGATCACGGACAGGCCAACTATGGCTACACCTTC CASRDHGQANYGYTF
NA TRBJ2-1 TRBV30 NA TGTGCCTGGACCGACAGGAGCTCCTACAATGAGCAGTTCTTC CAWTDRSSYNEQFF
NA TRBJ2-7 TRBV27 NA TGTGCCAGCATCTCCTACAGGAGAGGCGAGCAGTACTTC CASISYRRGEQYF